The source of this T cell receptor (beta chain) is a study of OX40 agonist ivuxolimab in advanced cancers. Study-wide background: Patients' therapy was ivuxolimab, an antibody that acts as an agonist of OX40 (CD134). Partial responses occurred in Three dose-escalation patients, one with hepatocellular carcinoma and two with cutaneous melanoma.

TCRdb keeps only in-frame clones here, not all; method: immunoSEQ multiplex PCR. This table has under 85,000 clones, approximately 85% appearing once. The sequence derives from an adult with an advanced solid tumor such as melanoma, head and neck, liver or kidney cancer. The material sequenced was CD4+ or CD8+ T cells sorted from blood, taken in a trial of the OX40 agonist ivuxolimab.

In DNA, the CDR3 is TGTGCCAGCAGTGATACAGGGGGGAATCAGCCCCAGCATTTT. Encoded protein: CASSDTGGNQPQHF. The genes are TRBV6-5 and TRBJ1-5; 8 positions agree with TRBD1. This CDR3 contains 14 residues. Germline V CDR1 and CDR2: MNHEY, SVGAGI. V was pared by 5 bases and J by 4 bases, with 4 bases of the junction left unmatched.